A selection of T cell receptor beta chains follows, all from one sample in a study of CXCR3-negative and CXCR3-positive naive CD8 T cells. TCRdb re-called the 5' RACE reads and shows each CDR3 protein once, DNA omitted. The listing records roughly 130,000 distinct CDR3 sequences. Material for sequencing was naive CXCR3+ CD8+ T cells from blood. These receptors all stem from a human donor in good health. Some clones in this sample may be carry-over from other donors' samples. Both conserved end residues are part of each CDR3.

V gene	J gene	CDR3 protein
TRBV29-1	TRBJ2-1	CSVGRQNSYNEQFF
TRBV10-3	TRBJ2-1	CAISDSGSRHEQFF
TRBV19	TRBJ2-7	CASSLTGVYEQYF
TRBV7-3	TRBJ2-7	CASSLLAGYEQYF
TRBV4-3	TRBJ1-5	CASSQSVSGNQPQHF
TRBV29-1	TRBJ2-1	CSVVGAGGYNEQFF
TRBV4-3	TRBJ1-5	CASSQGRQGYQPQHF
TRBV29-1	TRBJ2-5	CSVEGLAGGEETQYF
TRBV4-2	TRBJ2-4	CASSPGNIQYF
TRBV28	TRBJ2-7	CASTLVGQGYEQYF
TRBV3-1	TRBJ2-7	CASSHLTGGLSYEQYF
TRBV12-3/TRBV12-4	TRBJ1-1	CASSTGGWTEAFF
TRBV28	TRBJ2-2	CASSQTGDTGELFF
TRBV7-6	TRBJ2-7	CASSTDQQVYEQYF
TRBV10-3	TRBJ1-1	CAILTEERGNTEAFF
TRBV4-1	TRBJ2-1	CASSQASSSYNEQFF
TRBV20-1	TRBJ2-5	CSARADGPETQYF
TRBV29-1	TRBJ1-2	CSVPSDRDHGYTF
TRBV15	TRBJ2-3	CATSRDRSSGGVGDTQYF
TRBV5-5	TRBJ2-1	CASSLGTGKYNEQFF
TRBV29-1	TRBJ1-1	CSVTTGGEAFF
TRBV29-1	TRBJ1-1	CSAPSTGKESEAFF
TRBV3-1	TRBJ1-1	CASSQLAGAGRNTEAFF
TRBV30	TRBJ2-7	CAWSVLPYEQYF
TRBV11-2	TRBJ2-7	CASSLSSFYEQYF
TRBV20-1	TRBJ2-7	CSATSGTSGSYEQYF
TRBV29-1	TRBJ2-7	CSVAGTSSSYEQYF
TRBV27	TRBJ2-7	CASSISTSGSVEQYF
TRBV7-9	TRBJ2-1	CASSSRTSDNEQFF
TRBV5-1	TRBJ1-4	CASTHPRGAADEKLFF
TRBV15	TRBJ2-1	CATSRGVQQLYNEQFF
TRBV28	TRBJ2-7	CASSPLAGSSYEQYF
TRBV28	TRBJ1-2	CASRQWTGPFKNYGYTF
TRBV2	TRBJ1-5	CASNGGHSGNQPQHF
TRBV29-1	TRBJ1-4	CSVEFGGVEKLFF
TRBV6-2/TRBV6-3	TRBJ2-1	CASSEGDYSYNEQFF
TRBV5-5	TRBJ2-7	CASSSSTVGLAAYEQYF
TRBV28	TRBJ2-4	CASSLFSRGIEHIQYF
TRBV10-3	TRBJ2-1	CAIMPSGANNEQFF
TRBV6-2/TRBV6-3	TRBJ2-1	CASSLSEDSNEQFF
TRBV29-1	TRBJ1-1	CSVEDPQSRGVNTEAFF
TRBV7-9	TRBJ2-7	CASSLGKYEQYF
TRBV6-6	TRBJ2-3	CASSQLEGLDTQYF
TRBV24-1	TRBJ2-7	CATSDPGQGDEQYF
TRBV15	TRBJ2-7	CATSSRQGTSYEQYF
TRBV29-1	TRBJ2-7	CSVVKGPYEQYF
TRBV29-1	TRBJ2-1	CSVEGLLGTQHNYNEQFF
TRBV7-9	TRBJ2-3	CASSFPERVRTDTQYF
TRBV19	TRBJ1-1	CASTPAWRGTEAFF
TRBV5-6	TRBJ2-1	CASSPILAGGNEQFF
TRBV27	TRBJ2-2	CASSLSGINTGELFF
TRBV27	TRBJ1-6	CASSFGRGNSPLHF
TRBV21-1	TRBJ1-6	CASSKGPDRRTVNSPLHF
TRBV29-1	TRBJ2-7	CSVEGGTPSEQYF
TRBV7-9	TRBJ1-1	CASSFTSNTEAFF
TRBV6-2/TRBV6-3	TRBJ2-5	CASSNPKTGHQETQYF
TRBV20-1	TRBJ1-1	CSARALVATEAFF
TRBV29-1	TRBJ2-5	CSVELDEDVLSETQYF
TRBV2	TRBJ2-7	CASSVRGAPYEQYF